Listed here are 20 T cell receptor beta chains from one sample, sequenced in a study of OX40 agonist ivuxolimab in advanced cancers. Here immunoSEQ multiplex PCR was the method, and the copy in TCRdb shows in-frame clones only, minus some. This table has about 66,000 clones, 86% appearing once. Sequenced here: CD4+ or CD8+ T cells sorted from blood, sampled in a trial of the OX40 agonist ivuxolimab. These receptors all come from an adult with an advanced solid tumor such as melanoma, head and neck, liver or kidney cancer.

The CDR3 coding sequence is TGTGCCAGTGCAGGGCCGGGACTGGGATACGAGCAGTACTTC. It is translated as CASAGPGLGYEQYF. The chain carries TRBV19 and TRBJ2-7, with D perhaps matching TRBD2 (6 bases). This CDR3 spans 14 amino acids. The germline V gene has CDR1 LNHDA and CDR2 SQIVND (reference sequence). V lost 8 bases and J lost 4, with 18 bases in between.

The chain uses TRBV25-1 and TRBJ1-1, with 8 nucleotides matching TRBD1. Germline V gives CDR1 MGHDK, CDR2 SYGVNS. The length of the CDR3 is 15 residues. Trimming took 5 bases from V and 6 from J; bases not matched to a gene: 11. CDR3 loop: CASSPRTGSFAEAFF. The DNA of the CDR3 is TGTGCCAGCAGTCCGCGGACAGGGAGTTTCGCTGAAGCTTTCTTT.

CDR3 nucleotide sequence: TGTGCCAGCAGCCTTGGGACACTGGCGACTGAAGCTTTCTTT. Translation gives CASSLGTLATEAFF. The V gene is TRBV7-2, the J gene TRBJ1-1, with D tentatively TRBD1 (6 bases). This CDR3 has 14 amino acids. V gave up 5 bases and J gave up 5 bases, with 15 bases separating them. Per the germline V gene, CDR1 is SGHTA and CDR2 is FQGNSA. The full variable domain, with the rest looked up from reference TRBV7-2 and TRBJ1-1, is GAGVSQSPSNKVTEKGKDVELRCDPISGHTALYWYRQSLGQGLEFLIYFQGNSAPDKSGLPSDRFSAERTGGSVSTLTIQRTQQEDSAVYLCASSLGTLATEAFFGQGTRLTVV.

The J gene is TRBJ1-6, the V gene TRBV5-1, with 9 positions matching TRBD1. J gave up 10 bases and V 0 bases, and 8 bases lay outside the gene matches. Germline lookup yields CDR1 SGHRS and CDR2 YFSETQ. The CDR3 has 16 residues. CDR3 sequence (DNA): TGCGCCAGCAGCTTGGTCCCGGACAGGGGAGAATCACCCCTCCACTTT. Encoded protein: CASSLVPDRGESPLHF.

This clone was recorded only once. V usage is TRBV11-2 and J usage is TRBJ2-1; 15 bases line up with TRBD2. In germline, CDR1 is SGHAT, CDR2 FQNNGV. V lost 7 bases to trimming and J lost 2 bases; unmatched junction nucleotides: 9. The length of the CDR3 is 18 residues. This chain's CDR3 is CASTRTSGGGPAYNEQFF. CDR3 DNA sequence: TGTGCCAGCACTCGGACTAGCGGGGGGGGACCCGCCTACAATGAGCAGTTCTTC.

The chain links TRBV19 to TRBJ1-5; no definite D call. Trimming removed 6 bases from V and 0 bases from J, with 18 bases in between. The CDR3 length is 17 residues. Germline V gene lookup returns CDR1 LNHDA and CDR2 SQIVND (reference sequence). The CDR3: CASSSGRASFSNQPQHF. CDR3 in DNA: TGTGCCAGTAGCTCTGGAAGGGCGTCCTTTAGCAATCAGCCCCAGCATTTT.

This rearrangement joins TRBV5-6 to TRBJ1-2, with D tentatively TRBD1 (6 bases). The CDR3 covers 15 residues. CDR1 and CDR2 (germline): SGHDT, YYEEEE. V was trimmed by 6 bases and J by 0 bases, leaving 15 bases between them. The CDR3 reads CASIGGGMANYGYTF. For the CDR3, the DNA is TGTGCCAGCATTGGGGGCGGGATGGCTAACTATGGCTACACCTTC. Drawing the rest from reference TRBV5-6 and TRBJ1-2, the complete variable domain is DAGVTQSPTHLIKTRGQQVTLRCSPKSGHDTVSWYQQALGQGPQFIFQYYEEEERQRGNFPDRFSGHQFPNYSSELNVNALLLGDSALYLCASIGGGMANYGYTFGSGTRLTVV.

Only one count was recorded for this clone. The J gene is TRBJ2-3, the V gene TRBV6-5, with 9 bases aligning to TRBD2. Per the germline V gene, CDR1 is MNHEY and CDR2 is SVGAGI. The CDR3 length is 16 residues. With V trimmed by 1 base and J by 4 bases, 6 bases remained unmatched. In nucleotides, the CDR3 is TGTGCCAGCAGTTACTTGTTTGCGGGGGGGCCAGATACGCAGTATTTT. Amino acids: CASSYLFAGGPDTQYF.

The rearrangement uses TRBV4-3 and TRBJ2-3; 13 positions match TRBD2. V shed 4 bases, J shed 4 bases, and the junction held 2 bases outside the gene matches. Germline assignment: CDR1 LGHNA and CDR2 YSLEER. This CDR3 has 15 amino acids. The CDR3 nucleotides read TGCGCCAGCAGCCTACTAGCGGGGGGGGCAGATACGCAGTATTTT. Protein sequence: CASSLLAGGADTQYF.

V usage is TRBV19 and J usage is TRBJ1-4; tentatively, D is TRBD1 (5 bases). The CDR3 is 14 amino acids. CDR1 LNHDA and CDR2 SQIVND come from the germline V gene (reference sequence). Between the trimmed V and J ends, which lost 5 bases and 8 bases, there was a span of 15 bases. The CDR3 loop is CASSYPRHREKLFF. DNA for the CDR3: TGTGCCAGTAGTTATCCGCGACACAGGGAAAAACTGTTTTTT. The complete variable domain, with remaining parts taken from reference TRBV19 and TRBJ1-4, reads DGGITQSPKYLFRKEGQNVTLSCEQNLNHDAMYWYRQDPGQGLRLIYYSQIVNDFQKGDIAEGYSVSREKKESFPLTVTSAQKNPTAFYLCASSYPRHREKLFFGSGTQLSVL.

The chain joins TRBV18 to TRBJ2-7, with TRBD1 as a possible D gene (6 bases). CDR1 KGHSH and CDR2 LQKENI come from the germline V gene. There are 13 residues in the CDR3. Trimming left V 4 bases short and J 0 bases short, with 7 bases between. The CDR3 DNA is TGTGCCAGCTCACAAGGGGGCTCCTACGAGCAGTACTTC. It codes for CASSQGGSYEQYF.

The chain has TRBV6-1 and TRBJ2-1; D possibly corresponds to TRBD2 (6 bases). CDR3 length equals 15 residues. Germline values: CDR1 MNHNS, CDR2 SASEGT. V gave up 6 bases and J gave up 6 bases, with 18 bases separating them. The CDR3 reads CASSLDRGRSNEQFF. DNA for the CDR3: TGTGCCAGCAGCCTAGACCGTGGGAGGTCCAATGAGCAGTTCTTC.

The chain recombines TRBV6-5 with TRBJ1-1; unclear D gene. The CDR3 runs 13 residues. Germline-derived CDR1 and CDR2 are MNHEY and SVGAGI. The V end lost 2 bases, the J end lost 8 bases, and 12 bases lay between the germline ends. In DNA form, the CDR3 reads TGTGCCAGCAGTTACGAGCTGGCCAGAGAAGCTTTCTTT. Encoded protein: CASSYELAREAFF.

The rearrangement links TRBV9 to TRBJ2-7; D perhaps matches TRBD2 (6 bases). Looked up from germline, CDR1 is SGDLS and CDR2 is YYNGEE. V lost 1 base and J lost 4, with 12 bases in between. This CDR3 is 14 amino acids long. Here the CDR3 DNA reads TGTGCCAGCAGCGTAACGGGACTCGGGTACGAGCAGTACTTC. It encodes CASSVTGLGYEQYF.

The rearrangement uses TRBV5-1 and TRBJ1-6, with D maybe TRBD1 (6 bases). Germline CDR1 reads SGHRS; CDR2 reads YFSETQ. The CDR3 totals 15 residues. Deletions cut 0 bases from V and 4 bases from J, with 8 bases between. CDR3 DNA sequence: TGCGCCAGCAGCTTGGAGACAGGTTATAATTCACCCCTCCACTTT. This sequence encodes CASSLETGYNSPLHF.

This clone was picked up a small number of times. The chain carries TRBV4-2 and TRBJ1-6; possible D gene TRBD1, 5 bases. The germline V gene encodes CDR1 LGHNA and CDR2 YNFKEQ. Trimming cost V 1 base and J 10 bases, with 17 bases left between them. The CDR3 totals 16 residues. The CDR3 is CASSQAGQGEGSPLHF. CDR3 bases: TGTGCCAGCAGCCAAGCGGGGCAGGGTGAGGGCTCACCCCTCCACTTT.

This sequence joins TRBV7-6 and TRBJ1-5, with a possible D match to TRBD1 (6 bases). V shed 1 base and J shed 3 bases, with 13 bases lying between them. The germline CDR1 and CDR2 sequences are SGHVS and FNYEAQ. The CDR3 runs 16 residues. The CDR3 nucleotides read TGTGCCAGCAGCTTAGGGGCAGGGGTCTCCAATCAGCCCCAGCATTTT. Its protein is CASSLGAGVSNQPQHF.

Comments on this clone: Other nucleotide sequences from this sample produce the same CDR3. The V and J genes are TRBV9 and TRBJ2-7; D not certain. Germline V gene data show CDR1 as SGDLS and CDR2 as YYNGEE. The length of the CDR3 is 14 residues. Trimming removed 4 bases from V and 6 bases from J, with 17 bases in between. The CDR3 DNA follows: TGTGCCAGCAGCCTTTCGATCGGTGTTGCCGAGCAGTACTTC. Encoded protein: CASSLSIGVAEQYF. The full variable domain, completed using reference TRBV9 and TRBJ2-7, is DSGVTQTPKHLITATGQRVTLRCSPRSGDLSVYWYQQSLDQGLQFLIQYYNGEERAKGNILERFSAQQFPDLHSELNLSSLELGDSALYFCASSLSIGVAEQYFGPGTRLTVT.

The V call is TRBV7-2, the J call TRBJ2-5; 8 positions agree with TRBD2. Germline values: CDR1 SGHTA, CDR2 FQGNSA. This CDR3 region has 13 residues. V shed 6 bases and J 5 bases; nucleotides not matched to a gene: 5. The CDR3: CASSPSGGETQYF. Written as DNA, the CDR3 is TGTGCCAGCAGTCCAAGCGGGGGTGAGACCCAGTACTTC.

In its sample, this clone was seen once. The rearrangement uses TRBV2 and TRBJ1-3; D perhaps matches TRBD1 (6 bases). This CDR3 comprises 15 residues. Germline V gives CDR1 SNHLY, CDR2 FYNNEI. With 2 bases removed from V and 0 bases from J, the gap between germline ends came to 8 bases. CDR3 nucleotides: TGTGCCAGCAGTGAACAGGACAGCTCTGGAAACACCATATATTTT. This sequence encodes CASSEQDSSGNTIYF.